The clone carrying this T cell receptor (beta chain) was counted only a few times. V dropped 3 bases and J dropped 1; count of bases not matched to a gene: 11. This CDR3 contains 16 residues. Germline V CDR1 and CDR2: SQVTM, ANQGSEA. The sample belongs to a study of regulatory T cells in long-lasting Graves disease. Noted time point: persistent/refractory GD, antithyroid drugs over 5 years with positive TRAb. PBMCs provided the RNA from which the TCR library was made. Relying on iRepertoire HTBI primers and Arm-PCR of CDR3 regions, the team built TCR beta libraries. How the authors handled the data: Samples revealed approximately 60 TRBV and 14 TRBJ segments. Via MiXCR, TCRdb re-called the multiplex PCR reads, giving one row per CDR3 protein. In this record, the V and J calls reflect TCRdb's handling and not the investigators' own analysis. The profile covers roughly 300,000 distinct CDR3 sequences, with around 21% appearing a single time and around 50% taken by the ten largest.

This receptor was obtained from a female donor with Graves disease. The chain couples TRBV29-1 to TRBJ1-1; 7 positions agree with TRBD1. This material consisted of peripheral blood mononuclear cells (PBMCs), taken when the disease was refractory, from a patient treated with antithyroid drugs. The CDR3 loop is CSVDGVKGAANTEAFF. CDR3 coding DNA: TGCAGCGTTGATGGGGTTAAGGGGGCAGCGAACACTGAAGCTTTCTTT.